This section outlines one T cell receptor beta chain sequence together with its context. Its cognate antigen is unknown. PCR amplification relied on 60 Vbeta primers (plus 13 Jbeta primers). TCRdb keeps only in-frame clones here, not all; method: immunoSEQ multiplex PCR. The sample lists more than 95,000 clones; more than 60% were seen once. The sample originates from a study of cytomegalovirus exposure and HLA in healthy donors. Notes on the study in general: Cytomegalovirus status was reportedly diagnosed by the classifier with high specificity and sensitivity.

Trimming removed 2 bases at V and 0 bases at J, with 10 bases between. Germline V gene data show CDR1 as MGHDK and CDR2 as SYGVNS. This CDR3 has 15 amino acids. This sequence originates from a woman aged 60-70 years in good health and CMV-seropositive. The chain links TRBV25-1 to TRBJ1-2; D is undetermined. The sample was PBMCs. The CDR3 bases are TGTGCCAGCAGTGAACCCGGGTTTGCTAACTATGGCTACACCTTC. This encodes CASSEPGFANYGYTF.